Below, 27 T cell receptor beta chains from the same sample are listed, as sequenced in a study of cytomegalovirus exposure and HLA in healthy donors. Primers included in the PCR were 60 Vbeta and 13 Jbeta primers. Data came from immunoSEQ multiplex PCR; TCRdb stores just in-frame clones and leaves some out. The sample includes tens of thousands of clones, more than 55% seen only once; the top ten take 20% to 25%. The specimen was PBMCs. All receptors come from a woman aged 45 to 65 in good health and CMV-seropositive.

The chain is built from TRBV14 and TRBJ2-7; weak D call: TRBD2 (5 bases). The CDR3 is 11 amino acids. V was shortened by 2 bases and J by 6 bases, with 5 bases between the two germline ends. The germline V gene has CDR1 SGHDN and CDR2 FVKESK. The CDR3 DNA follows: TGTGCCAGCAGCCAAAGCGGCGAGCAGTACTTC. It encodes CASSQSGEQYF.

The J gene is TRBJ2-5, the V gene TRBV27; D gene unclear. Trimming took 4 bases from V and 3 from J, leaving 9 bases between them. The CDR3 is 13 residues long. The V gene's germline CDR1 is MNHEY and CDR2 SMNVEV (reference sequence). CDR3 in amino acids: CASSSGREETQYF. In nucleotides, the CDR3 is TGTGCCAGCAGTTCCGGTCGAGAAGAGACCCAGTACTTC.

This clone was seen at least ten times. This sequence joins TRBV7-2 and TRBJ2-1, with unresolved D. CDR3 length: 12 residues. Between the trimmed V and J ends, which lost 9 bases and 6 bases, there was a span of 12 bases. CDR1 and CDR2 from the germline V gene are SGHTA and FQGNSA. CDR3 sequence reads: CASNSPGNEQFF. In DNA, the CDR3 is TGTGCCAGTAATTCGCCCGGCAATGAGCAGTTCTTC.

The chain recombines TRBV2 with TRBJ2-7; TRBD2 matches at 9 bases. J lost 0 bases, V lost 2 bases, and 2 bases had no gene match. Germline CDR1 SNHLY, CDR2 FYNNEI. The CDR3 has 15 amino acids. The CDR3 DNA sequence: TGTGCCAGCAGTGAACTAGCGGGGACCTCCTACGAGCAGTACTTC. Translation: CASSELAGTSYEQYF. Looking up the rest from reference TRBV2 and TRBJ2-7 gives the full variable domain: EPEVTQTPSHQVTQMGQEVILRCVPISNHLYFYWYRQILGQKVEFLVSFYNNEISEKSEIFDDQFSVERPDGSNFTLKIRSTKLEDSAMYFCASSELAGTSYEQYFGPGTRLTVT.

The V and J genes are TRBV5-1 and TRBJ2-6, with D possibly being TRBD2 (5 bases). Trimming left V 0 bases short and J 4 bases short, with 8 bases between. CDR3 length: 15 residues. The V gene's germline CDR1 is SGHRS and CDR2 YFSETQ. The CDR3 here is CASSLARAGANVLTF. CDR3 bases: TGCGCCAGCAGCTTGGCGAGGGCCGGGGCCAACGTCCTGACTTTC. The full variable domain, with the rest looked up from reference TRBV5-1 and TRBJ2-6, is KAGVTQTPRYLIKTRGQQVTLSCSPISGHRSVSWYQQTPGQGLQFLFEYFSETQRNKGNFPGRFSGRQFSNSRSEMNVSTLELGDSALYLCASSLARAGANVLTFGAGSRLTVL.

This clone was recorded a few times. The chain's CDR3 is CASSLDSGNEQFF. The DNA for the CDR3 is TGTGCCAGCAGCTTAGATAGCGGGAATGAGCAGTTCTTC. This sequence joins TRBV7-9 and TRBJ2-1; 7 bases line up with TRBD2. The CDR3 spans 13 residues. Germline values: CDR1 SEHNR, CDR2 FQNEAQ (reference sequence). The V and J ends lost 1 base and 7 bases, in that order; junction bases with no gene match: 1.

The chain combines TRBV5-1 with TRBJ2-7; D not certain. The CDR3 runs 16 residues. V lost 0 bases to trimming and J lost 0 bases, with 13 bases between them. Germline CDR1 SGHRS, CDR2 YFSETQ. The CDR3 bases are TGCGCCAGCAGCTTGGGTTATGCGCGAAGCTCCTACGAGCAGTACTTC. Amino acid sequence: CASSLGYARSSYEQYF. Using reference TRBV5-1 and TRBJ2-7 for the parts outside the CDR3, the full variable domain is KAGVTQTPRYLIKTRGQQVTLSCSPISGHRSVSWYQQTPGQGLQFLFEYFSETQRNKGNFPGRFSGRQFSNSRSEMNVSTLELGDSALYLCASSLGYARSSYEQYFGPGTRLTVT.

V gene TRBV30 combines with J gene TRBJ1-1; D gene unclear. The V end was cut by 5 bases, the J end by 1 base, with 17 bases between. Germline values: CDR1 GTSNPN, CDR2 SVGIG (reference sequence). This CDR3 spans 15 amino acids. The CDR3 spells CAWVRGRERNTEAFF. CDR3 sequence (DNA): TGTGCCTGGGTCCGAGGGCGGGAAAGGAACACTGAAGCTTTCTTT.

J is TRBJ2-3 and V is TRBV5-4, with 13 nucleotides matching TRBD2. Unmatched junction bases numbered 7, after V lost 0 bases and J lost 0 bases. CDR1 SGHNT and CDR2 YYREEE come from the germline V gene (reference sequence). This CDR3 has 19 amino acids. CDR3 sequence: CASSLVGTSGVHSTDTQYF. CDR3 bases: TGTGCCAGCAGCTTGGTGGGGACTAGCGGGGTCCATAGCACAGATACGCAGTATTTT.

The V gene is TRBV5-1, the J gene TRBJ1-4; a weak D match, TRBD1 (6 bases). CDR3 length: 15 amino acids. CDR1 is SGHRS, CDR2 YFSETQ, per germline. V was cut by 4 bases and J by 3 bases, with 13 bases left in between. CDR3 protein: CASSPDSPSNEKLFF. In DNA form, the CDR3 reads TGCGCCAGCAGCCCGGACAGTCCTTCTAATGAAAAACTGTTTTTT.

V and J are TRBV27 and TRBJ1-1, with a tentative D call TRBD1 (6 bases). The germline V and J ends were trimmed by 5 bases and 7 bases, with 14 bases remaining between them. Germline loops: CDR1 MNHEY, CDR2 SMNVEV (reference sequence). The CDR3 runs 13 residues. The CDR3 nucleotides read TGTGCCAGCAGTGAAGACAGGTGGGGTGAAGCTTTCTTT. It codes for CASSEDRWGEAFF.

V and J are TRBV7-6 and TRBJ1-1; D gene unclear. Germline CDR1 SGHVS, CDR2 FNYEAQ. The CDR3 totals 14 residues. Trimming cost V 4 bases and J 1 base, with 10 bases left between them. CDR3 protein: CASSYRAGNTEAFF. The CDR3 bases are TGTGCCAGCAGCTACCGTGCCGGGAACACTGAAGCTTTCTTT.

The chain recombines TRBV6-5 with TRBJ2-7; the D gene is possibly TRBD2 (6 bases). Trimming pared 5 bases from V and 4 bases from J, leaving 12 bases between. Germline V gives CDR1 MNHEY, CDR2 SVGAGI. The length of the CDR3 is 13 residues. The CDR3 bases are TGTGCCAGCAGTCTACTAGCTAGGTACGAGCAGTACTTC. Its translation: CASSLLARYEQYF.

This chain uses TRBV6-1 with TRBJ2-7; 10 nucleotides line up with TRBD1. The CDR3 covers 13 residues. V lost 10 bases and J lost 0; bases outside the gene matches: 3. CDR1 and CDR2 from the germline V gene are MNHNS and SASEGT. CDR3 residues: CATGTGVSYEQYF. The CDR3 nucleotides read TGTGCCACTGGGACAGGGGTCTCCTACGAGCAGTACTTC.

This clone was found a few times. V and J are TRBV10-3 and TRBJ2-5; a possible D gene is TRBD1 (5 bases). CDR1 and CDR2 from the germline V gene are ENHRY and SYGVKD. V gave up 2 bases and J gave up 5 bases, with 12 bases separating them. This CDR3 is built from 14 residues. The CDR3 protein is CAISEDRARETQYF. In DNA form, the CDR3 reads TGTGCCATCAGTGAGGACAGAGCTAGGGAGACCCAGTACTTC.

This chain uses TRBV7-2 with TRBJ2-1; the D gene is possibly TRBD1 (5 bases). The CDR3 has 14 amino acids. Trimming took off 3 bases at V and 0 bases at J, with 6 bases between the two ends. Germline values: CDR1 SGHTA, CDR2 FQGNSA. CDR3 DNA: TGTGCCAGCAGCTTTCAGGGCTCCTACAATGAGCAGTTCTTC. Translated, it gives CASSFQGSYNEQFF.

Notes on this clone: A read error may produce the germline difference seen at one junction end. Other DNA sequences within the sample encode an identical CDR3. This chain uses TRBV6-5 with TRBJ2-7, with D hard to call. This CDR3 is 15 amino acids long. Looked up from germline, CDR1 is MNHEY and CDR2 is SVGAGI. CDR3 residues: CASSRRPDMANEQYF. The CDR3 DNA is TGTGCTAGCAGTCGACGACCCGACATGGCGAACGAGCAGTACTTC.

The gene calls are TRBV6-5 and TRBJ2-7, with 7 bases fitting TRBD1. The CDR3 is 13 amino acids. V was clipped by 7 bases and J by 2 bases; unmatched bases: 5. Germline V gene lookup returns CDR1 MNHEY and CDR2 SVGAGI. CDR3 bases: TGTGCCAGCATCAACAGGGGAACCTACGAGCAGTACTTC. It encodes CASINRGTYEQYF.

CDR3 residues: CASSVGLAGGNEQFF. CDR3 in DNA: TGTGCCAGCAGCGTAGGGCTAGCGGGGGGGAATGAGCAGTTCTTC. V is TRBV9 and J is TRBJ2-1; 12 positions match TRBD2. Germline CDR1 SGDLS, CDR2 YYNGEE. The trim removed 0 bases at V and 7 bases at J, leaving 2 bases unmatched. The CDR3 extends over 15 amino acids. Full variable domain (missing parts from reference TRBV9 and TRBJ2-1): DSGVTQTPKHLITATGQRVTLRCSPRSGDLSVYWYQQSLDQGLQFLIQYYNGEERAKGNILERFSAQQFPDLHSELNLSSLELGDSALYFCASSVGLAGGNEQFFGPGTRLTVL.

The chain has TRBV29-1 and TRBJ1-1; D remains unclear. Germline assignment: CDR1 SQVTM and CDR2 ANQGSEA. Deletions cut 5 bases from V and 1 base from J, with 5 bases between. There are 11 residues in the CDR3. CDR3 loop: CSVTGNTEAFF. DNA of the CDR3: TGCAGCGTTACCGGGAACACTGAAGCTTTCTTT.

This clone was seen a few times. The chain employs TRBV19 and TRBJ2-1, with a possible D match to TRBD1 (6 bases). Germline lookup yields CDR1 LNHDA and CDR2 SQIVND (reference sequence). The CDR3 runs to 15 residues. The V end was cut by 4 bases, the J end by 6 bases, with 16 bases between. The CDR3 region is CASSTQSTGRNEQFF. CDR3 DNA sequence: TGTGCCAGTAGTACACAGAGCACAGGGCGCAATGAGCAGTTCTTC.

For the CDR3, the DNA is TGTGCCAGCAGTTTCGGTGGTGGAAACACCATATATTTT. Translating it yields CASSFGGGNTIYF. This chain joins TRBV28 and TRBJ1-3; D is ambiguous. Germline CDR1 MDHEN, CDR2 SYDVKM. V was clipped by 3 bases and J by 3 bases, with 6 bases between them. The CDR3 has 13 residues.

J is TRBJ1-5 and V is TRBV19, with 10 bases matching TRBD1. The trim removed 10 bases at V and 6 bases at J, leaving 6 bases unmatched. This CDR3 has 13 residues. Germline loops: CDR1 LNHDA, CDR2 SQIVND (reference sequence). CDR3 DNA: TGTGCCACCAGACAGGGGGCCTCTCAGCCCCAGCATTTT. Its protein is CATRQGASQPQHF.

This clone appeared once. This chain links TRBV7-8 with TRBJ2-7; D remains ambiguous. This CDR3 is 14 amino acids long. From germline, CDR1 is SGHVS and CDR2 FQNEAQ. V was pared by 4 bases and J by 4 bases, with 14 bases between. CDR3 in amino acids: CASSSLLNQYEQYF. The CDR3 DNA reads as TGTGCCAGCAGCTCTCTCCTCAACCAGTACGAGCAGTACTTC.

This chain joins TRBV6-5 and TRBJ1-2; TRBD1 agrees at 8 bases. CDR1 is MNHEY, CDR2 SVGAGI, per germline. V lost 0 bases, J lost 6 bases, and 0 bases stayed unmatched. This CDR3 contains 13 residues. CDR3 in amino acids: CASSYSTGDGYTF. The CDR3 nucleotides read TGTGCCAGCAGTTACTCGACAGGGGATGGCTACACCTTC.

The rearrangement joins TRBV10-1 to TRBJ1-2; the D gene is possibly TRBD1 (6 bases). Germline CDR1 WNHNN, CDR2 SYGVQD (reference sequence). The ends were cut back, 2 bases at V and 4 bases at J, with 8 bases in the middle. The CDR3 covers 13 residues. Here the CDR3 DNA reads TGCGCCAGCAGTGAGCAGGGGCGCTATGGCTACACCTTC. Amino acids: CASSEQGRYGYTF.

The chain employs TRBV5-1 and TRBJ2-3; TRBD2 matches 10 bases. The germline gives CDR1 SGHRS, CDR2 YFSETQ. The CDR3 is 17 amino acids. Trimming cost V 3 bases and J 2 bases; bases outside gene matches: 9. The CDR3 is CASSSAASGGYTDTQYF. The CDR3 DNA follows: TGCGCCAGCAGCTCGGCAGCTAGCGGGGGATACACAGATACGCAGTATTTT.